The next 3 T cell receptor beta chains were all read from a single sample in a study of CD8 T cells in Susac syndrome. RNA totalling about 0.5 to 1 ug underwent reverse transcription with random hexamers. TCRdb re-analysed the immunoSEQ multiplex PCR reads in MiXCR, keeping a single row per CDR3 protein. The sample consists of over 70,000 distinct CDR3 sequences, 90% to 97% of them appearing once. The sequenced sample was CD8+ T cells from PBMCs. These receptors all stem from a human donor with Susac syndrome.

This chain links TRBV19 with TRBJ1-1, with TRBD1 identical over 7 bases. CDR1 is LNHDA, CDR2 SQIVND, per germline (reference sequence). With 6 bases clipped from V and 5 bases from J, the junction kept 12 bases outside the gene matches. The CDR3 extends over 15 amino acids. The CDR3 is CASSPSHPQGTEAFF. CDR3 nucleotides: TGTGCCAGTAGCCCATCCCACCCACAGGGGACTGAAGCTTTCTTT.

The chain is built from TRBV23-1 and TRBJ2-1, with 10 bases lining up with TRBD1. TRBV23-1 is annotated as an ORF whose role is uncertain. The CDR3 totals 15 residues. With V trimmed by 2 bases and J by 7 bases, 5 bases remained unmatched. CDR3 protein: CASSQVDRGPNEQFF. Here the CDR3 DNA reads TGCGCCAGCAGTCAAGTCGACAGGGGGCCGAATGAGCAGTTCTTC.

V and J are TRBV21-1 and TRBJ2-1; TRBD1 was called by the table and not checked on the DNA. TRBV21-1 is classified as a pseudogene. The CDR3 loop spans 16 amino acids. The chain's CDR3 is CASSKERAGSHNEQFF. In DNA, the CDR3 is TGTGCCAGCAGCAAAGAGCGCGCAGGGTCCCACAATGAGCAGTTCTTC.